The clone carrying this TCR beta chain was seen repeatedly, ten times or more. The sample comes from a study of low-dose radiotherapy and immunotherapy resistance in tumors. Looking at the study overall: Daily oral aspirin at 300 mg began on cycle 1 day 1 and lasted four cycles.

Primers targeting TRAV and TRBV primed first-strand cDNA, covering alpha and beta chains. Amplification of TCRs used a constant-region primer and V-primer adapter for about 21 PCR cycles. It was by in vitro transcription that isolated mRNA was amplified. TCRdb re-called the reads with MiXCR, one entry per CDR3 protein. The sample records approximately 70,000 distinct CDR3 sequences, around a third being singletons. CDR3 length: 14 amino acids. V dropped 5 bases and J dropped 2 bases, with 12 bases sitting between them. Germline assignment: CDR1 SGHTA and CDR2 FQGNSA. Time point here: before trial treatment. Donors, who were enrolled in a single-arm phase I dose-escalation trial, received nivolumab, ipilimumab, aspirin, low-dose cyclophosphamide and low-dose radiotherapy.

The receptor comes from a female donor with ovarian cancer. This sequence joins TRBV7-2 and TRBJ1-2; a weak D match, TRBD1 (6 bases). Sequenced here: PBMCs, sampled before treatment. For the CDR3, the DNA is TGTGCCAGCAGCCCGGGGACAATCAACTATGGCTACACCTTC. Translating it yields CASSPGTINYGYTF.